Shown below are 21 T cell receptor beta chains from a single sample sequenced in a study of response to subunit inactivated influenza vaccine. TCRdb reprocessed the RT-PCR reads with MiXCR, giving one entry per CDR3 protein. Among some 540,000 distinct CDR3 sequences listed, under 30% were seen once. The same sample was also studied in work on T cells expressing NK-cell markers. Turning to that study: cDNA encoding TCR beta was synthesized via 5'RACE template switching incorporating UMIs.

The sequencing here drew on CD4+ T cells sorted from PBMCs, taken 11 to 12 days after vaccination. All receptors come from a man between 50 and 59 years old who received an inactivated influenza vaccine.

This clonotype was detected only a few times. V and J are TRBV7-3 and TRBJ1-4; the D gene is possibly TRBD1 (5 bases). CDR1 and CDR2 from the germline V gene are SGHTA and FQGTGA. V was pared by 0 bases and J by 3 bases, with 8 bases between. The CDR3 sequence is 15 residues long. CDR3: CASSLTREANEKLFF. The DNA of the CDR3 is TGTGCCAGCAGCTTAACCAGGGAGGCTAATGAAAAACTGTTTTTT. Combining the CDR3 with reference TRBV7-3 and TRBJ1-4 gives the whole variable domain GAGVSQTPSNKVTEKGKYVELRCDPISGHTALYWYRQSLGQGPEFLIYFQGTGAADDSGLPNDRFFAVRPEGSVSTLKIQRTERGDSAVYLCASSLTREANEKLFFGSGTQLSVL.

The rearrangement uses TRBV30 and TRBJ2-2, with D perhaps TRBD1 (5 bases). The V end was cut by 0 bases, the J end by 4 bases, with 9 bases between. The CDR3 is made up of 14 amino acids. Germline V gives CDR1 GTSNPN, CDR2 SVGIG (reference sequence). The CDR3 reads CAWSVGALTGELFF. The CDR3 DNA sequence: TGTGCCTGGAGTGTAGGGGCACTCACCGGGGAGCTGTTTTTT.

The chain is built from TRBV4-3 and TRBJ1-5; 8 bases fit TRBD1. CDR3 length: 16 residues. Trimming removed 1 base from V and 6 bases from J; junction bases left unmatched: 8. The germline V gene has CDR1 LGHNA and CDR2 YSLEER. DNA for the CDR3: TGCGCCAGCAGCCAAGGGACAGGGCATTCGGGTCAGCCCCAGCATTTT. Amino acid sequence: CASSQGTGHSGQPQHF.

This clonotype turned up a few times. V usage is TRBV20-1 and J usage is TRBJ2-1; 9 nucleotides align to TRBD2. The CDR3 has 14 amino acids. Germline V gives CDR1 DFQATT, CDR2 SNEGSKA (reference sequence). Unmatched junction bases numbered 6, after V lost 6 bases and J lost 3 bases. The CDR3: CSAASGVDYNEQFF. CDR3 DNA: TGCAGTGCAGCTAGCGGGGTGGACTACAATGAGCAGTTCTTC.

In this sample, this clonotype turned up a few times. This chain connects TRBV6-5 to TRBJ2-2, with D hard to call. V dropped 3 bases and J dropped 6 bases, with 5 bases sitting between them. CDR1 is MNHEY and CDR2 is SVGAGI in the germline V gene. The length of the CDR3 is 12 residues. The CDR3 region has the DNA TGTGCCAGCAGTTATGTGGCCGGGGAGCTGTTTTTT. It translates to CASSYVAGELFF.

CDR3 region: CASRPTHGGFADTQYF. The CDR3 DNA reads as TGTGCCAGCAGGCCAACTCATGGGGGGTTCGCAGATACGCAGTATTTT. The chain combines TRBV3-1 with TRBJ2-3; possible D gene TRBD2, 6 bases. CDR3 size: 16 residues. The V and J ends lost 6 bases and 4 bases respectively, with 20 bases between them. CDR1 is LGHDT and CDR2 is YNNKEL in the germline V gene (reference sequence).

The genes are TRBV10-1 and TRBJ2-2; D may be TRBD2 (6 bases). The CDR3 totals 16 residues. V was cut by 3 bases and J by 4 bases, with 15 bases left in between. Germline assignment: CDR1 WNHNN and CDR2 SYGVQD (reference sequence). The CDR3 loop is CASSDSTWDFTGELFF. The CDR3 DNA reads TGCGCCAGCAGTGACTCTACTTGGGACTTCACCGGGGAGCTGTTTTTT.

This chain connects TRBV11-1 to TRBJ2-6; 8 bases are shared with TRBD1. Germline V lookup: CDR1 SGHAT, CDR2 FQDESV (reference sequence). Trimming took 5 bases from V and 4 from J; bases not matched to a gene: 13. The CDR3 has 18 amino acids. This CDR3 reads CASSPGGRGLPGANVLTF. CDR3 coding DNA: TGTGCCAGCAGCCCAGGGGGCAGGGGCCTCCCGGGGGCCAACGTCCTGACTTTC. Full variable domain (remainder filled in from reference TRBV11-1 and TRBJ2-6): EAEVAQSPRYKITEKSQAVAFWCDPISGHATLYWYRQILGQGPELLVQFQDESVVDDSQLPKDRFSAERLKGVDSTLKIQPAELGDSAMYLCASSPGGRGLPGANVLTFGAGSRLTVL.

This clonotype was counted ten times or more. V is TRBV5-1 and J is TRBJ1-2, with D hard to call. Germline V lookup: CDR1 SGHRS, CDR2 YFSETQ. V lost 5 bases, J lost 3 bases, and 11 bases lay in between. The CDR3 extends over 13 amino acids. The CDR3: CASRIEGYYGYTF. The CDR3 nucleotides read TGCGCCAGCAGAATCGAGGGATACTATGGCTACACCTTC.

This sequence joins TRBV7-6 and TRBJ2-2, with a weak D call TRBD2 (5 bases). This CDR3 comprises 15 residues. V shed 3 bases and J shed 7 bases, with 15 bases lying between them. From germline, CDR1 is SGHVS and CDR2 FNYEAQ. In DNA, the CDR3 is TGTGCCAGCAGCTTGAATGCAATACGGGGCGGGGAGCTGTTTTTT. Translation: CASSLNAIRGGELFF.

This clonotype was detected a few times. The V call is TRBV5-5, the J call TRBJ2-3; TRBD1 aligns across 8 bases. With 4 bases clipped from V and 2 bases from J, the junction kept 12 bases outside the gene matches. CDR1 and CDR2 (germline): SGHKS, YYEKEE (reference sequence). The CDR3 covers 17 residues. This chain's CDR3 is CASSKPTGTGYTDTQYF. The CDR3 DNA is TGTGCCAGCAGCAAACCCACCGGGACAGGCTACACAGATACGCAGTATTTT. Drawing the rest from reference TRBV5-5 and TRBJ2-3, the complete variable domain is DAGVTQSPTHLIKTRGQQVTLRCSPISGHKSVSWYQQVLGQGPQFIFQYYEKEERGRGNFPDRFSARQFPNYSSELNVNALLLGDSALYLCASSKPTGTGYTDTQYFGPGTRLTVL.

The chain carries TRBV27 and TRBJ1-3; tentative D call: TRBD1 (5 bases). CDR1 and CDR2 from the germline V gene are MNHEY and SMNVEV (reference sequence). Trimming removed 11 bases from V and 0 bases from J, with 14 bases in between. The CDR3 loop spans 14 amino acids. The CDR3 spells CASAGLSSGNTIYF. For the CDR3, the DNA is TGTGCCTCTGCGGGGCTGAGCTCTGGAAACACCATATATTTT.

This clonotype was detected only a few times. The V gene is TRBV20-1, the J gene TRBJ1-2, with a weak D call TRBD1 (5 bases). V was cut by 6 bases and J by 4 bases, with 15 bases left in between. This CDR3 has 13 amino acids. Germline V lookup: CDR1 DFQATT, CDR2 SNEGSKA (reference sequence). In DNA, the CDR3 is TGCAGTGCCGCACGGACAAGCTTCTATGGCTACACCTTC. This translates into CSAARTSFYGYTF.

Only a few counts were recorded for this clonotype. The rearrangement uses TRBV11-1 and TRBJ2-1; TRBD2 aligns across 11 bases. The CDR3 totals 18 residues. V trimming: 7 bases; J trimming: 3 bases; junction bases outside the gene matches: 14. Per the germline V gene, CDR1 is SGHAT and CDR2 is FQDESV (reference sequence). The DNA of the CDR3 is TGTGCCAGCACCAACCCCCGGGGGACTAGCGGAGACTACAATGAGCAGTTCTTC. This gives the protein CASTNPRGTSGDYNEQFF. Supplemented by reference TRBV11-1 and TRBJ2-1, the full variable domain reads EAEVAQSPRYKITEKSQAVAFWCDPISGHATLYWYRQILGQGPELLVQFQDESVVDDSQLPKDRFSAERLKGVDSTLKIQPAELGDSAMYLCASTNPRGTSGDYNEQFFGPGTRLTVL.

The CDR3 nucleotides are TGCAGCGTTGAAGATGGGTGGGTGTCAACAGATACGCAGTATTTT. It codes for CSVEDGWVSTDTQYF. The chain employs TRBV29-1 and TRBJ2-3, with D unclear. There are 15 residues in the CDR3. From germline, CDR1 is SQVTM and CDR2 ANQGSEA. V was trimmed by 0 bases and J by 3 bases, leaving 13 bases between them.

The rearrangement joins TRBV12-5 to TRBJ2-1, with D perhaps TRBD1 or TRBD2 (7 bases each). V dropped 6 bases and J dropped 6 bases, with 24 bases sitting between them. This CDR3 region has 17 residues. CDR1 and CDR2 from the germline V gene are LGHNT and FRNRAP. The DNA of the CDR3 is TGTGCTAGTGGACCTAGCACAGGGGAGGGCCTAGTCAATGAGCAGTTCTTC. It encodes CASGPSTGEGLVNEQFF.

The V call is TRBV6-1, the J call TRBJ2-2; D remains unclear. Germline V CDR1 and CDR2: MNHNS, SASEGT. The CDR3 loop spans 13 amino acids. Trimming left V 8 bases short and J 2 bases short, with 9 bases between. CDR3 sequence: CASEQLNTGELFF. The CDR3 nucleotides read TGTGCCAGCGAACAGCTTAACACCGGGGAGCTGTTTTTT.

The chain has TRBV7-2 and TRBJ1-4; D may be TRBD1 (6 bases). The ends were cut back, 5 bases at V and 6 bases at J, with 16 bases in the middle. Germline assignment: CDR1 SGHTA and CDR2 FQGNSA. This CDR3 region has 15 residues. CDR3 DNA: TGTGCCAGCAGCCGGGACATTATGCCGCATGAAAAACTGTTTTTT. It translates to CASSRDIMPHEKLFF.

The rearrangement joins TRBV5-5 to TRBJ2-5, with unresolved D. V gave up 0 bases and J gave up 2 bases, with 11 bases separating them. CDR1 and CDR2 (germline): SGHKS, YYEKEE (reference sequence). This CDR3 is built from 15 residues. CDR3 DNA sequence: TGTGCCAGCAGCTTGGGTCTGGAAACTCAAGAGACCCAGTACTTC. Translation gives CASSLGLETQETQYF.

The rearrangement uses TRBV20-1 and TRBJ2-7, with TRBD2 identical over 10 bases. The CDR3 sequence is 13 residues long. Germline V gene sequence: CDR1 DFQATT, CDR2 SNEGSKA (reference sequence). CDR3 sequence (DNA): TGCAGCTTTCGTACTAGCGGGGCCTACGAGCAGTACTTC. It is translated as CSFRTSGAYEQYF.

The chain links TRBV5-5 to TRBJ1-2; D possibly corresponds to TRBD1 (6 bases). This CDR3 has 16 amino acids. V was cut by 1 base and J by 1 base, with 14 bases left in between. The germline gives CDR1 SGHKS, CDR2 YYEKEE (reference sequence). Here the CDR3 reads CASSLLTGANNYGYTF. CDR3 DNA: TGTGCCAGCAGCTTGTTGACGGGGGCGAATAACTATGGCTACACCTTC.